This T cell receptor (beta chain) stems from a study of response to subunit inactivated influenza vaccine. Study-wide results and caveats: Every seasonal influenza vaccination brings in few new T cells, the authors suggested.

This CDR3 is built from 18 residues. The V gene's germline CDR1 is DFQATT and CDR2 SNEGSKA (reference sequence). V gave up 0 bases and J gave up 1 base; unmatched junction bases: 11. MiXCR was run by TCRdb on the RT-PCR reads, yielding one entry per CDR3 protein. The data contain roughly 700,000 distinct CDR3 sequences, 15% to 18% of them singletons. Points on this clonotype: Its cognate antigen is unknown.

This chain uses TRBV20-1 with TRBJ2-5; 10 nucleotides align to TRBD2. Source: PBMCs from blood, taken 11 to 12 days after vaccination. The TCR sequence derives from a man in his forties or fifties who received an inactivated influenza vaccine. CDR3: CSARDRASGGHLQETQYF. As DNA, the CDR3 is TGCAGTGCTAGAGATCGCGCTAGCGGGGGCCACCTCCAAGAGACCCAGTACTTC.